This TCR beta chain was identified during a study of T cell responses to AZD1222 COVID-19 vaccine. After removal of 3 bases from V and 7 bases from J, the junction contained 12 bases not matched to a gene. Germline CDR1 reads SGDLS; CDR2 reads YYNGEE. CDR3 length: 15 amino acids. As concerns this clone: Antigen unknown.

Study results and caveats: The donor group comprised mostly white British people and more females; the analysis possibly underestimated clonal diversity. After two AZD1222 doses, spike-specific TCR breadth and depth rose versus day 0. None of the repertoires were sampled until the peak T cell response had passed. Just a handful of people given AZD1222 tested seropositive at baseline.

Generated by immunoSEQ multiplex PCR, the TCRdb table keeps only in-frame clones and is missing some. The sample records roughly 75,000 clones, around 87% being singletons. Sequences were derived from peripheral blood, sampled 28 days after the second AZD1222 dose. This clonotype was sampled from an adult who received the AZD1222 COVID-19 vaccine. The gene calls are TRBV9 and TRBJ2-7; the match to TRBD1 covers 8 bases. Here the CDR3 reads CASSASGQGAEEQYF. The CDR3 bases are TGTGCCAGCAGCGCTTCCGGACAGGGCGCGGAGGAGCAGTACTTC.